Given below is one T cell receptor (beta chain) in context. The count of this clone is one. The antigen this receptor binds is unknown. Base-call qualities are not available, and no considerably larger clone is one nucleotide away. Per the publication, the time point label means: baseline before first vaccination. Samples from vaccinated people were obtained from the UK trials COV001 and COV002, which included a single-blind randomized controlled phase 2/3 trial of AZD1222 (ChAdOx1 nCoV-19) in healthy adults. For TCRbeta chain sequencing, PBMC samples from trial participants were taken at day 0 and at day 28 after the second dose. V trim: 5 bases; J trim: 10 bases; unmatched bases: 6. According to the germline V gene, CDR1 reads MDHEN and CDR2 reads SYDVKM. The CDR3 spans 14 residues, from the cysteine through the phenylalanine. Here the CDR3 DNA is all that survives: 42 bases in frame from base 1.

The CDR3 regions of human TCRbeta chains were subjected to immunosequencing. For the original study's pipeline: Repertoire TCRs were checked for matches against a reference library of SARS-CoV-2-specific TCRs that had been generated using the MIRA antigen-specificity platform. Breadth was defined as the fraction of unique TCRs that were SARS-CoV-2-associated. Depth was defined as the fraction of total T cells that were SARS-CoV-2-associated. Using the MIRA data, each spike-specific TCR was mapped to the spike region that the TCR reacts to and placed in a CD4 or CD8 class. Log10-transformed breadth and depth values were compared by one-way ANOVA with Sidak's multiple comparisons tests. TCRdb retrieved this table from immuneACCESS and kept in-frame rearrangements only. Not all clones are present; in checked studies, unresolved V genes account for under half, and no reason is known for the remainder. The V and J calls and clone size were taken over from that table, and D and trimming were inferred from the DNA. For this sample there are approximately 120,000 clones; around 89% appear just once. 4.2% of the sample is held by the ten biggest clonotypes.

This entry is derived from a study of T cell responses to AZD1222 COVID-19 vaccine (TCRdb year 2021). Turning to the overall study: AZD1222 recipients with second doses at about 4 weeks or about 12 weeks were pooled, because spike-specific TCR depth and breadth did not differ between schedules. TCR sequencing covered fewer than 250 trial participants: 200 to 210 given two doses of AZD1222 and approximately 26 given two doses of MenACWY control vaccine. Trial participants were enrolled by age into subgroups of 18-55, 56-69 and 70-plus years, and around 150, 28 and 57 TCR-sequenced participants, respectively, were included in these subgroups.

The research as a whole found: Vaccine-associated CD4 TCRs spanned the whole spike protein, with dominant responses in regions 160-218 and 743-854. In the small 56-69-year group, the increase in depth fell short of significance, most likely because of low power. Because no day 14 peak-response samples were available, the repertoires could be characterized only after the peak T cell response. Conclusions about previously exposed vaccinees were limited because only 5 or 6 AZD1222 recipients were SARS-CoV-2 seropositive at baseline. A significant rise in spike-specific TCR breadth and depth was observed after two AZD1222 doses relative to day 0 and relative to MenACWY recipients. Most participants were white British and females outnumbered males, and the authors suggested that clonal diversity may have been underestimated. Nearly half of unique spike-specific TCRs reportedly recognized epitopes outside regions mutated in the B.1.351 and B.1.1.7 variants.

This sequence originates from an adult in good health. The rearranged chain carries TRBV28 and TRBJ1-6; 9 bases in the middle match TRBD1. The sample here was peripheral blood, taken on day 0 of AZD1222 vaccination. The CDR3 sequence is CASSAGTGWSPLHF. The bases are TGTGCCAGCAGTGCCGGGACAGGGTGGTCACCCCTCCACTTT. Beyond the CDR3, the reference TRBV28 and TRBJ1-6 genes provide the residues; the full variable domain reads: DVKVTQSSRYLVKRTGEKVFLECVQDMDHENMFWYRQDPGLGLRLIYFSYDVKMKEKGDIPEGYSVSREKKERFSLILESASTNQTSMYLCASSAGTGWSPLHFGNGTRLTVT.